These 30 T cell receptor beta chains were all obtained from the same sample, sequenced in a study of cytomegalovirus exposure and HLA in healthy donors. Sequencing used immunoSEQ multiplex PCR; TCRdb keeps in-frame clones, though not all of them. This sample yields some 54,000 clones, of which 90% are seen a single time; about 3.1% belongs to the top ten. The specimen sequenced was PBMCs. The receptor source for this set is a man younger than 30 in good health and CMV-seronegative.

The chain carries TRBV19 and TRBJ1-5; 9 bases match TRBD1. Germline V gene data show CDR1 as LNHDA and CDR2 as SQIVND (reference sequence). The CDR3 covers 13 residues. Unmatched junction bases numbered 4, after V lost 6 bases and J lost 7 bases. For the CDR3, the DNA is TGTGCCAGTAGGGACAGGGGATGGCAGCCCCAGCATTTT. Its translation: CASRDRGWQPQHF.

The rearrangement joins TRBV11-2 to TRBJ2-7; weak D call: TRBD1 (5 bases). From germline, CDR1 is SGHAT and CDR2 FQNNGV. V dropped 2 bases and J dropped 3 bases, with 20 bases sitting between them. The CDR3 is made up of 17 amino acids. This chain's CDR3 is CASSLYPGSAWIYEQYF. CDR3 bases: TGTGCCAGCAGCTTATATCCAGGGTCTGCGTGGATCTACGAGCAGTACTTC.

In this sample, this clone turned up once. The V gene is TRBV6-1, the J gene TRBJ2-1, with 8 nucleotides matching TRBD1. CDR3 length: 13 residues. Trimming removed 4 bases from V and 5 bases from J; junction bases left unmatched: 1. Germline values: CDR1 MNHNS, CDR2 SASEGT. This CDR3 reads CASSGTGNNEQFF. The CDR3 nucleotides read TGTGCCAGCAGTGGGACAGGGAACAATGAGCAGTTCTTC.

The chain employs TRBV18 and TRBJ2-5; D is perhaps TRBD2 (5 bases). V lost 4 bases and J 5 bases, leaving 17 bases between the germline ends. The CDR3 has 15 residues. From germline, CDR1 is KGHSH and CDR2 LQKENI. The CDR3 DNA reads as TGTGCCAGCTCACGTCGGCTAGCTGATAGGGAGACCCAGTACTTC. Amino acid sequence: CASSRRLADRETQYF.

The CDR3 loop reads CASSEIRGGDTQYF. Written as DNA, the CDR3 is TGTGCCAGCAGTGAGATCCGCGGGGGGGATACGCAGTATTTT. This chain links TRBV6-1 with TRBJ2-3; TRBD2 matches 8 bases. The germline CDR1 and CDR2 sequences are MNHNS and SASEGT. V dropped 3 bases and J dropped 6; count of bases not matched to a gene: 5. The CDR3 extends over 14 amino acids.

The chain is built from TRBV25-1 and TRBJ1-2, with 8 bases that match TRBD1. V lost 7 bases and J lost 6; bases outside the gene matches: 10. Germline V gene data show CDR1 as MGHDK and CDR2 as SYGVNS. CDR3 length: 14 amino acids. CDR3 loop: CASIQTGDANGYTF. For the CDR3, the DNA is TGTGCCAGCATACAGACAGGGGATGCTAATGGCTACACCTTC.

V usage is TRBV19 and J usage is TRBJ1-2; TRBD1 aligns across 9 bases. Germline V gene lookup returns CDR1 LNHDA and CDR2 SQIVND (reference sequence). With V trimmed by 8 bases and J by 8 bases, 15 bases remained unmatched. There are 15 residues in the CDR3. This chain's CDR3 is CASRRDRESMGGYTF. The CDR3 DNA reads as TGTGCCAGTCGCCGGGACAGGGAGTCGATGGGAGGCTACACCTTC. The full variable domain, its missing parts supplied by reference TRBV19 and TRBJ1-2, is DGGITQSPKYLFRKEGQNVTLSCEQNLNHDAMYWYRQDPGQGLRLIYYSQIVNDFQKGDIAEGYSVSREKKESFPLTVTSAQKNPTAFYLCASRRDRESMGGYTFGSGTRLTVV.

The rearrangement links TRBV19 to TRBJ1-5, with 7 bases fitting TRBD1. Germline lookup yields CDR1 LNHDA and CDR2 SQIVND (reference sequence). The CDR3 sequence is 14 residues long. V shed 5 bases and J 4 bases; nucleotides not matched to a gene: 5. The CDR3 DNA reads TGTGCCAGTAGTCAGGGACAGCTTAATCAGCCCCAGCATTTT. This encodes CASSQGQLNQPQHF.

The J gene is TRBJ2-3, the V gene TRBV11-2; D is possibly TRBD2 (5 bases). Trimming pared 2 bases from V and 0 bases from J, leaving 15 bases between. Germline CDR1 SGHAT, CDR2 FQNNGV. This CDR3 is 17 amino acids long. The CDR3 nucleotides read TGTGCCAGCAGCTTATCTTGGGGAGAGACCAGCACAGATACGCAGTATTTT. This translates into CASSLSWGETSTDTQYF.

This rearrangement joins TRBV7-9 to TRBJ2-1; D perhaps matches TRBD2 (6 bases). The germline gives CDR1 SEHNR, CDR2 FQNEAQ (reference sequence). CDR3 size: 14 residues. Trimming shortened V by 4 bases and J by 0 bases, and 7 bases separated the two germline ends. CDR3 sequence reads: CASSYGSSYNEQFF. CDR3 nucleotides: TGTGCCAGCAGCTACGGGAGCTCCTACAATGAGCAGTTCTTC. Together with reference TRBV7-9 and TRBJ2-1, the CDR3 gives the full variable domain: DTGVSQNPRHKITKRGQNVTFRCDPISEHNRLYWYRQTLGQGPEFLTYFQNEAQLEKSRLLSDRFSAERPKGSFSTLEIQRTEQGDSAMYLCASSYGSSYNEQFFGPGTRLTVL.

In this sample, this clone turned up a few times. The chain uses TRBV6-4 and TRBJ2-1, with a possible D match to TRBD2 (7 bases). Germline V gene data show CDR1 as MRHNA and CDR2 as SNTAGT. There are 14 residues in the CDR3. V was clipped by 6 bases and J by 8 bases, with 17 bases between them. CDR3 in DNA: TGTGCCAGCAGCAAGGGGGGGAGCACGGATGAGCAGTTCTTC. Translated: CASSKGGSTDEQFF.

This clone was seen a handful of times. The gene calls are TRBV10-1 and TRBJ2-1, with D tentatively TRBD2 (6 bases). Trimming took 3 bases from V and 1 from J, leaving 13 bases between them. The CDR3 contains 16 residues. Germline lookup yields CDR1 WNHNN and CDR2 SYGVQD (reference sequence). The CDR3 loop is CASSDGQGGSYNEQFF. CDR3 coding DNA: TGCGCCAGCAGTGACGGGCAGGGAGGATCCTACAATGAGCAGTTCTTC.

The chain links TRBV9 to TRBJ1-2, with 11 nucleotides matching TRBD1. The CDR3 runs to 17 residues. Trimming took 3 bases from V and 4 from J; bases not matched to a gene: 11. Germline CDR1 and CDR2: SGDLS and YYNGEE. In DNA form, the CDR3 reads TGTGCCAGCAGCGCCCGGGACAGGGGGTTCTTGGGCTATGGCTACACCTTC. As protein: CASSARDRGFLGYGYTF. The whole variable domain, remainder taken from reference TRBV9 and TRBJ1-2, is DSGVTQTPKHLITATGQRVTLRCSPRSGDLSVYWYQQSLDQGLQFLIQYYNGEERAKGNILERFSAQQFPDLHSELNLSSLELGDSALYFCASSARDRGFLGYGYTFGSGTRLTVV.

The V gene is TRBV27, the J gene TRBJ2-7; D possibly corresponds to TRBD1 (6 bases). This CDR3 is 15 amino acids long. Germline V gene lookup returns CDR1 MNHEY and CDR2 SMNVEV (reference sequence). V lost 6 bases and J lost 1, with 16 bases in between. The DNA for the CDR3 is TGTGCCAGCAGCCCAAGACAGGAGAGATCCTACGAGCAGTACTTC. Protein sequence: CASSPRQERSYEQYF.

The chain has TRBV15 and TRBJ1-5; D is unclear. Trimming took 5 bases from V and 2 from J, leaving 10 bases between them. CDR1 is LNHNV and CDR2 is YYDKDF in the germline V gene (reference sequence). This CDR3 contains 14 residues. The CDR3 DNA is TGTGCCACCAGCCTGGCCCGGGGCAATCAGCCCCAGCATTTT. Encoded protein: CATSLARGNQPQHF.

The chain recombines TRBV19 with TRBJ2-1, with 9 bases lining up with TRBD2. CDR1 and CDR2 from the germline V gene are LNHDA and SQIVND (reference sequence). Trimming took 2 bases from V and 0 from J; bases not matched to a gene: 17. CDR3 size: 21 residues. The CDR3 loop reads CASSISRRGAGTSISYNEQFF. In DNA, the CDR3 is TGTGCCAGTAGTATATCCCGGCGGGGGGCCGGGACTAGCATCTCCTACAATGAGCAGTTCTTC.

The CDR3: CASARGGDSGNTIYF. In nucleotides, the CDR3 is TGTGCCAGCGCGAGAGGGGGGGACTCTGGAAACACCATATATTTT. The rearrangement links TRBV27 to TRBJ1-3; the D gene is possibly TRBD1 (6 bases). CDR1 MNHEY and CDR2 SMNVEV come from the germline V gene (reference sequence). The V gene lost 8 bases and the J gene lost 0 bases, with 14 bases spanning the gap. This CDR3 has 15 amino acids.

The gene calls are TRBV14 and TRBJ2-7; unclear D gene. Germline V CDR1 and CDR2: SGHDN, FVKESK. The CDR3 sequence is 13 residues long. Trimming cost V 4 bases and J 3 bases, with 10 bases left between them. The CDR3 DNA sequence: TGTGCCAGCAGCCCCGGGTCTTACTACGAGCAGTACTTC. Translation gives CASSPGSYYEQYF. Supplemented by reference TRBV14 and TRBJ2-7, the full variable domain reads EAGVTQFPSHSVIEKGQTVTLRCDPISGHDNLYWYRRVMGKEIKFLLHFVKESKQDESGMPNNRFLAERTGGTYSTLKVQPAELEDSGVYFCASSPGSYYEQYFGPGTRLTVT.

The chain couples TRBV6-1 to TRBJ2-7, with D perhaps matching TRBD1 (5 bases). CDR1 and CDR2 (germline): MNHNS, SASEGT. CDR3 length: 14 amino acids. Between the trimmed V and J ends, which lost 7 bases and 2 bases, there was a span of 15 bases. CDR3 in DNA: TGTGCCAGCAAAGGACAAGAAATAACCTACGAGCAGTACTTC. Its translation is CASKGQEITYEQYF.

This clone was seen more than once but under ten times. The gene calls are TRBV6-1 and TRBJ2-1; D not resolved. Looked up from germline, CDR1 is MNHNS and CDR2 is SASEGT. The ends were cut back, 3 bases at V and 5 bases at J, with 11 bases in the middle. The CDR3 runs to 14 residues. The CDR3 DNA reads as TGTGCCAGCAGTGACTTTCCTAAACACAATGAGCAGTTCTTC. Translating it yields CASSDFPKHNEQFF.

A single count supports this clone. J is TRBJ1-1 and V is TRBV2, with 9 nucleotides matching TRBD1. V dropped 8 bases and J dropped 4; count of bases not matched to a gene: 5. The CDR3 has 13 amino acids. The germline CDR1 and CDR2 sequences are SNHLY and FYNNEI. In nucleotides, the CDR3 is TGTGCCAGCCGGACAGGGGCGGGCACTGAAGCTTTCTTT. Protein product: CASRTGAGTEAFF.

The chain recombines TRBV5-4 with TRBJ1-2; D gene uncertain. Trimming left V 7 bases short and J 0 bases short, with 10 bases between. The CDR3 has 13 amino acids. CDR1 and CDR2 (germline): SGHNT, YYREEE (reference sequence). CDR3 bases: TGTGCCAGCTTGGGCAGCCCTAACTATGGCTACACCTTC. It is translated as CASLGSPNYGYTF.

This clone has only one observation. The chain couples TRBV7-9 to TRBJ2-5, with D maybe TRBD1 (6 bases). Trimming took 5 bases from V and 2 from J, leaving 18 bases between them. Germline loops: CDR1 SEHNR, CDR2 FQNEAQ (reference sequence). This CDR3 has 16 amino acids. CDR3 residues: CASSRPRGLAQETQYF. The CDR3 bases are TGTGCCAGCAGCCGGCCCAGGGGTCTAGCACAAGAGACCCAGTACTTC.

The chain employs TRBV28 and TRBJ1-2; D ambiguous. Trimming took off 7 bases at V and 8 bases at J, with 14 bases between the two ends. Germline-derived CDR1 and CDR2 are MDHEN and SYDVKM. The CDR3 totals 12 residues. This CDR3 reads CASTIGERGYTF. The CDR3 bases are TGTGCCAGCACAATTGGAGAGCGGGGCTACACCTTC.

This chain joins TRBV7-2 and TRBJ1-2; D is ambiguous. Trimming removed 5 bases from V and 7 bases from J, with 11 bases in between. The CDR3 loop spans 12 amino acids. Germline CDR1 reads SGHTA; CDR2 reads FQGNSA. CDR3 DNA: TGTGCCAGCAGCCCCCCCGTCGGTGGCTACACCTTC. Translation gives CASSPPVGGYTF.

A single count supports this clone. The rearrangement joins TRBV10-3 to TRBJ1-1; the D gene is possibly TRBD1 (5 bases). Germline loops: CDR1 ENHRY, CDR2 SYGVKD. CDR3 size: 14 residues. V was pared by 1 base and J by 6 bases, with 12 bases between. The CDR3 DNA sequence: TGTGCCATCAGTGAGTTGATCGACAGCGCTGAAGCTTTCTTT. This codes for CAISELIDSAEAFF.

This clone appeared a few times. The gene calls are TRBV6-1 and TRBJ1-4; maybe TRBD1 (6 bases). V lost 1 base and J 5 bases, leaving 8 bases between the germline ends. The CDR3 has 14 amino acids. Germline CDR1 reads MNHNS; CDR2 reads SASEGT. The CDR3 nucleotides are TGTGCCAGCAGTGAAGGCCAGGGGAATGAAAAACTGTTTTTT. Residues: CASSEGQGNEKLFF.

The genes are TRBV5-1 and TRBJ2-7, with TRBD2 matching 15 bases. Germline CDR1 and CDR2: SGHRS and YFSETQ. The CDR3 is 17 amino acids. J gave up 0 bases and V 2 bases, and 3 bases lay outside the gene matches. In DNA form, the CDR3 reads TGCGCCAGCAGCTTCGGGACTAGCGGGAGGATCTCCTACGAGCAGTACTTC. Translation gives CASSFGTSGRISYEQYF.

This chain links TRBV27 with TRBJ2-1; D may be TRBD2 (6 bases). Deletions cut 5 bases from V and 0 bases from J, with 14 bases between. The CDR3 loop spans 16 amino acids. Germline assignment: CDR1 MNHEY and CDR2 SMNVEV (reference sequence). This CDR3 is CASSPQGGSSYNEQFF. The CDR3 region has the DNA TGTGCCAGCAGTCCCCAGGGAGGAAGCTCCTACAATGAGCAGTTCTTC.

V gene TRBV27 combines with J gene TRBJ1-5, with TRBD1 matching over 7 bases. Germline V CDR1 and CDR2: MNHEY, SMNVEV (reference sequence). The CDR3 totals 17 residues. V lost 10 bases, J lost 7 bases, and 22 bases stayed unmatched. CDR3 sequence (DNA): TGTGCCATCCCGGTGAAGTACAGGGGTCGAGATGGCCAGCCCCAGCATTTT. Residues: CAIPVKYRGRDGQPQHF.